This T cell receptor (beta chain) emerged from a study of cytomegalovirus exposure and HLA in healthy donors. Findings and caveats of the study: According to the study, 180 or so TCR beta chains were cytomegalovirus-associated. Presence/absence analyses assumed roughly uniform sequencing depth across donors. Productive rates of about 90% or about 30% were seen for most TCR beta V segments in an earlier analysis.

The CDR3 loop spans 13 amino acids. Germline CDR1 is SGHTA and CDR2 is FQGNSA. Trimming removed 4 bases from V and 1 base from J, with 4 bases in between. Remarks on this clone: Its antigen is undetermined.

It was with 60 Vbeta and 13 Jbeta primers that the PCR ran. Some clones are missing from TCRdb's copy, which holds only in-frame ones; the method was immunoSEQ multiplex PCR. The data hold 250,000 to 350,000 clones, with roughly 88% observed a single time. The chain joins TRBV7-2 to TRBJ2-2; D ambiguous. This sequence originates from a man aged 40-49 years in good health and CMV-seropositive. The sequencing input was PBMCs. CDR3 coding DNA: TGTGCCAGCAGCTCTATGAACACCGGGGAGCTGTTTTTT. This sequence encodes CASSSMNTGELFF.